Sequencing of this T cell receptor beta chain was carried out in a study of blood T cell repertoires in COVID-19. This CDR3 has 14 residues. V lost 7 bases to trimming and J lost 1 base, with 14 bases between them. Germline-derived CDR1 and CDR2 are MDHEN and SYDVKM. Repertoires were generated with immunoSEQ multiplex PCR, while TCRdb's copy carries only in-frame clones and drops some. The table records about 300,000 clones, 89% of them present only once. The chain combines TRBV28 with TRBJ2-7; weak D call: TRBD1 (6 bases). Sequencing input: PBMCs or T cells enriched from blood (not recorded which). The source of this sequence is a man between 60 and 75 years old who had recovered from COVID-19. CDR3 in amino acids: CASTRTASSYEQYF. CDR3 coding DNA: TGTGCCAGCACCAGGACAGCTTCGTCCTACGAGCAGTACTTC.